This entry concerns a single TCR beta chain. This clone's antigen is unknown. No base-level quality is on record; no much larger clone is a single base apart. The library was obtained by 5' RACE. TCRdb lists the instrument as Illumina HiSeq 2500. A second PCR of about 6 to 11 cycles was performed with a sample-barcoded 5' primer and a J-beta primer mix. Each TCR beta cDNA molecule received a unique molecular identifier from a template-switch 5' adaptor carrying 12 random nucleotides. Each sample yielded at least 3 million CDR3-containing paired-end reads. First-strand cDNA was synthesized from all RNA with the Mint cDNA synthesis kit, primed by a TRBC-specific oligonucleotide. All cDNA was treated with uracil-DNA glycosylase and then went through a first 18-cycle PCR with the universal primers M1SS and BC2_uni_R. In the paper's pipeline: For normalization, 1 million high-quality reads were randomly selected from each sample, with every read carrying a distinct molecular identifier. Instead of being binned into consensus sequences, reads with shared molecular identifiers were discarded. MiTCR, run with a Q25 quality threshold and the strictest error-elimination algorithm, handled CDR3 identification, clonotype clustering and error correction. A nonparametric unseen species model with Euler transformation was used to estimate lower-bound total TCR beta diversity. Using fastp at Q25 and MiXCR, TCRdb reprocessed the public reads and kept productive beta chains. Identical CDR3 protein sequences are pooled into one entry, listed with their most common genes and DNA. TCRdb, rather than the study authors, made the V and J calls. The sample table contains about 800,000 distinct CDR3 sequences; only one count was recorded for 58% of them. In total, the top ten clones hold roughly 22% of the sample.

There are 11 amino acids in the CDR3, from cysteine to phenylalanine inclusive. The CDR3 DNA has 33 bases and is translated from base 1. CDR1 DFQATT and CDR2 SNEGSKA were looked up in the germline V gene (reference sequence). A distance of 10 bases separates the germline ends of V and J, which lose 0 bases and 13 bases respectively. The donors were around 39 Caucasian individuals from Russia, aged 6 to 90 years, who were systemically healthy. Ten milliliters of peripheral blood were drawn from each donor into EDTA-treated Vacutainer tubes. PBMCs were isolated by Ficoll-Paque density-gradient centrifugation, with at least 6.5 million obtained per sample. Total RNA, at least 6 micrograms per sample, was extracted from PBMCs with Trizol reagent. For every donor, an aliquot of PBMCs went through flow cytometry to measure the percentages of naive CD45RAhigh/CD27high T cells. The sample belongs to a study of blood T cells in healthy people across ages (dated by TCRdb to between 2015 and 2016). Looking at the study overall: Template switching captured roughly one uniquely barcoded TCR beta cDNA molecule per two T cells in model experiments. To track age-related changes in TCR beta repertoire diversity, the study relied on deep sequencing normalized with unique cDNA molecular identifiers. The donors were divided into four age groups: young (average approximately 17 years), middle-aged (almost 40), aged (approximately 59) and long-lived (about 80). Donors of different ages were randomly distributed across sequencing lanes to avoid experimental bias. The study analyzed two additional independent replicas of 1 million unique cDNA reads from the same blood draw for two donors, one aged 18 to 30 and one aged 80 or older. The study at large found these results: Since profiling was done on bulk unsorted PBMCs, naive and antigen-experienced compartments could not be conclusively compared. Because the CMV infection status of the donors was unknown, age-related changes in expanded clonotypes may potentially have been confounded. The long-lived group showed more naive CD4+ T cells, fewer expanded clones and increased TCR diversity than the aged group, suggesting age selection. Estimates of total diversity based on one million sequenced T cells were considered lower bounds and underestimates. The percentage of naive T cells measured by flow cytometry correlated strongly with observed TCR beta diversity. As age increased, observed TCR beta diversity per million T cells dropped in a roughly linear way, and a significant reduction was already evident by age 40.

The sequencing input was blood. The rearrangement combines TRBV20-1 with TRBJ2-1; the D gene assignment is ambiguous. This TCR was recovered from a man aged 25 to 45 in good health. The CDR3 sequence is CSARDAETQFF. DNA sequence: TGCAGTGCTAGAGACGCCGAGACCCAGTTCTTC.